This entry features one T cell receptor (beta chain) sequence. No antigen is known for it. Germline V gene data show CDR1 as SGHRS and CDR2 as YFSETQ. V gave up 0 bases and J gave up 10 bases, with 11 bases separating them. The CDR3 is made up of 12 amino acids. Sequenced by immunoSEQ multiplex PCR; TCRdb stores in-frame clones only, minus some. The table lists around 1.4 million clones, approximately 98.5% of them singletons, with 0.36% in the top ten. These data belong to a study of shared clonotypes between healthy human individuals. Overall study results and limits: Depth was large, yet rarefaction showed that sorted-subset sequencing was incomplete.

V usage is TRBV5-1 and J usage is TRBJ2-7, with D tentatively TRBD2 (5 bases). This receptor was identified in a man under 40 in good health. Sequencing was carried out using naive CD4+ T cells sorted from blood. Subset here: CD45RA+ positively selected. The CDR3 DNA is TGCGCCAGCAGCTTGGAGCAGTCGGGACAGTACTTC. This gives the protein CASSLEQSGQYF. The variable domain in full, completed from reference TRBV5-1 and TRBJ2-7, reads KAGVTQTPRYLIKTRGQQVTLSCSPISGHRSVSWYQQTPGQGLQFLFEYFSETQRNKGNFPGRFSGRQFSNSRSEMNVSTLELGDSALYLCASSLEQSGQYFGPGTRLTVT.